This T cell receptor (beta chain) was sequenced for a study of spatial heterogeneity in lung cancer. Overall study context: Samples were obtained from some 70 donors, all untreated early-stage non-small cell lung cancer patients. Notes on the study in general: At resection, ubiquitous expanded tumor TCRs appeared in blood more than at follow-up.

This CDR3 has 10 residues. Germline V lookup: CDR1 GTSNPN, CDR2 SVGIG (reference sequence). This clonotype came up many times. Its antigen is unknown. TCRdb re-called the 5' RACE reads with MiXCR, one entry per CDR3 protein. The data hold tens of thousands of distinct CDR3 sequences, with just under 20% observed a single time. Time point meaning: blood at routine non-recurrence follow-up after resection. From tumor, nontumor lung or frozen PBMC, whole RNA was taken unsorted for sequencing. The chain links TRBV30 to TRBJ2-7; D is unresolved. This TCR was sampled from a male donor with early-stage non-small cell lung cancer. The starting material was PBMCs, obtained at follow-up. The CDR3 DNA sequence: TGTGCGTTTGGAAATTACGAGCAGTACTTC. The encoded protein is CAFGNYEQYF.